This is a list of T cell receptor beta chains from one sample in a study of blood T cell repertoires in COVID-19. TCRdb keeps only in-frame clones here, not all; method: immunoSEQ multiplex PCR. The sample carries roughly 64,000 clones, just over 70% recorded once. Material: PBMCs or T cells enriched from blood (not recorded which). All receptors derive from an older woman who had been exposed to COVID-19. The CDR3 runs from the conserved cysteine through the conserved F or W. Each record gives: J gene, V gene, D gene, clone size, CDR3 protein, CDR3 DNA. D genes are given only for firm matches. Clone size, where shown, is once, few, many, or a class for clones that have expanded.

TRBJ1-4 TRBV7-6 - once CASSSRGSSPEKLFF TGTGCCAGCAGCTCCAGGGGCTCATCCCCCGAAAAACTGTTTTTT
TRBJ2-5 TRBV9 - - CASSVGVATGETQYF TGTGCCAGCAGCGTAGGGGTAGCAACAGGAGAGACCCAGTACTTC
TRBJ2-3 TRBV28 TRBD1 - CASSLTGGKSDTQYF TGTGCCAGCAGTTTGACAGGGGGCAAGAGCGATACGCAGTATTTT
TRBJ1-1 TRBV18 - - CASSPEGGLGATEAFF TGTGCCAGCTCACCGGAAGGCGGATTGGGGGCCACTGAAGCTTTCTTT
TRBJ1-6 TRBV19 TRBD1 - CASQHRGDNSPLHF TGTGCCAGTCAGCACAGGGGGGATAATTCACCCCTCCACTTT
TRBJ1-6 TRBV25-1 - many CASSEGHSPLHF TGTGCCAGCAGTGAGGGGCATTCACCCCTCCACTTT
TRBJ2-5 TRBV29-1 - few CSLIRGRETQYF TGCAGCTTGATCAGGGGGAGGGAGACCCAGTACTTC
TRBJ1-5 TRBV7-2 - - CASSLAGGSVSMKPQHF TGTGCCAGCAGCTTAGCAGGTGGGAGCGTCTCAATGAAGCCCCAGCATTTT
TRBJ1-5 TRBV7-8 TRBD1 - CASSSGTGGSAQHF TGTGCCAGCAGCTCCGGGACAGGGGGGTCGGCCCAGCATTTT
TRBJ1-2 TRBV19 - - CASSIATGPKANYGYTF TGTGCCAGTAGTATAGCTACAGGCCCGAAAGCTAACTATGGCTACACCTTC
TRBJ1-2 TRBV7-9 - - CASSAAGRPGGYTF TGTGCCAGCAGCGCGGCGGGACGGCCGGGTGGCTACACCTTC
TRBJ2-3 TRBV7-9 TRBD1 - CASSLDRGSTDTQYF TGTGCCAGCAGCTTAGACAGGGGAAGCACAGATACGCAGTATTTT
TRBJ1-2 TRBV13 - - CASSPYIEANYGYTF TGTGCCAGCAGCCCGTACATCGAAGCTAACTATGGCTACACCTTC
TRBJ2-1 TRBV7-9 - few CASSSPYNEQFF TGTGCCAGCAGCTCTCCCTACAATGAGCAGTTCTTC
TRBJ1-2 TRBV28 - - CASSFLRVEGYTF TGTGCCAGCAGTTTTCTCCGGGTGGAAGGCTACACCTTC
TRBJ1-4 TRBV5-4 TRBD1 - CASSSGTGGLFGLEEKLFF TGTGCCAGCAGCTCCGGGACAGGGGGTTTGTTTGGTCTTGAGGAAAAACTGTTTTTT
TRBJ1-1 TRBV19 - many CASSIGGRRTEAFF TGTGCCAGTAGTATTGGTGGCAGGCGCACTGAAGCTTTCTTT
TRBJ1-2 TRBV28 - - CASSLGGRYGYTF TGTGCCAGCAGTTTAGGCGGGAGGTATGGCTACACCTTC
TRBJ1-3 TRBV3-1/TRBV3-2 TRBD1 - CASSRGQGIGTIYF TGTGCCAGCAGCCGCGGACAGGGCATAGGCACCATATATTTT
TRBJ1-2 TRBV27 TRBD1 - CASSRQLPDRGRGYTF TGTGCCAGCAGTCGGCAACTTCCGGACAGGGGTAGAGGCTACACCTTC
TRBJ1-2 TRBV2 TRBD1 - CASSEADRAYTF TGTGCCAGCAGTGAAGCGGACAGGGCCTACACCTTC
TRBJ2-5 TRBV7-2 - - CASSLAGTRETQYF TGTGCCAGCAGCTTGGCAGGGACAAGAGAGACCCAGTACTTC
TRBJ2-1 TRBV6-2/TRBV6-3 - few CASSFLRGYNEQFF TGTGCCAGCAGTTTCCTTAGGGGGTACAATGAGCAGTTCTTC
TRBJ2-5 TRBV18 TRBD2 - CASSPPTSGKETQYF TGTGCCAGCTCACCACCGACTAGCGGTAAAGAGACCCAGTACTTC